Included here is one T cell receptor (beta chain) sequence, with context. The antigen remains unidentified. The entry originates in a study of PD-L1 blockade in urothelial cancer. General observations from the study: Patients with durable benefit had greater blood expansion of tumor-associated TCR clones 3 weeks into treatment.

TCRdb's copy holds only in-frame clones and misses some; the assay was immunoSEQ multiplex PCR. The sample records tens of thousands of clones, almost 85% being singletons. Germline CDR1 KGHSH, CDR2 LQKENI. V was trimmed by 2 bases and J by 0 bases, leaving 10 bases between them. There are 15 residues in the CDR3. The origin of this receptor is a man between 70 and 80 years old with urothelial cancer. The chain joins TRBV18 to TRBJ1-2; unclear D gene. The sample consisted of PBMCs, taken around atezolizumab (anti-PD-L1) treatment. As DNA, the CDR3 is TGTGCCAGCTCACCAGGGTACAGAGCTAACTATGGCTACACCTTC. Amino acid sequence: CASSPGYRANYGYTF.